This T cell receptor beta chain emerged from a study of blood T cells in healthy people across ages. Broader study findings: Total diversity from one million sequenced T cells was likely underestimated. PBMC samples, being unsorted, prevented any conclusive comparison of naive and antigen-experienced cells.

To note about this clonotype: Its specificity is unknown.

V was pared by 5 bases and J by 0 bases, with 17 bases between. This CDR3 spans 18 amino acids. A J-beta primer mix and a sample-barcoded 5' primer were used in a second PCR of about 7 to 12 cycles. From the 5' RACE reads, TCRdb called clonotypes with MiXCR, one entry per CDR3 protein. The table lists approximately 800,000 distinct CDR3 sequences, 46% of them singletons. The specimen was blood. The sequence was collected from a man aged 80 or over in good health. This chain links TRBV12-3 or TRBV12-4 with TRBJ2-6; D may be TRBD1 or TRBD2 (5 bases each). Written as DNA, the CDR3 is TGTGCCAGCAGTCCGTTTCCGGGACGGTTCTCTGGGGCCAACGTCCTGACTTTC. This translates into CASSPFPGRFSGANVLTF.